These 17 T cell receptor beta chains originate from one sample sequenced in a study of cytomegalovirus exposure and HLA in healthy donors. It was with 60 Vbeta and 13 Jbeta primers that the PCR ran. Some clones are missing from TCRdb's copy, which holds only in-frame ones; the method was immunoSEQ multiplex PCR. The sample comprises approximately 240,000 clones, more than 75% of which are singletons, and around 5% rests with the top ten. The sequencing input was PBMCs. The receptors derive from a woman in her forties in good health and CMV-seropositive.

This sequence joins TRBV9 and TRBJ2-7; TRBD2 matches at 9 bases. Unmatched junction bases numbered 13, after V lost 4 bases and J lost 2 bases. CDR1 SGDLS and CDR2 YYNGEE come from the germline V gene. CDR3 length: 17 residues. The CDR3 sequence: CASSPGRASGKPYEQYF. DNA of the CDR3: TGTGCCAGCAGCCCGGGGAGGGCTAGCGGGAAACCCTACGAGCAGTACTTC.

V gene TRBV30 combines with J gene TRBJ1-5; perhaps TRBD1 as D (6 bases). Trimming removed 4 bases from V and 8 bases from J, with 15 bases in between. This CDR3 is built from 13 residues. Germline V lookup: CDR1 GTSNPN, CDR2 SVGIG (reference sequence). The CDR3 region is CAWTAGAGKPQHF. The CDR3 nucleotides are TGTGCCTGGACCGCAGGGGCGGGTAAGCCCCAGCATTTT. Using reference TRBV30 and TRBJ1-5 for the parts outside the CDR3, the full variable domain is SQTIHQWPATLVQPVGSPLSLECTVEGTSNPNLYWYRQAAGRGLQLLFYSVGIGQISSEVPQNLSASRPQDRQFILSSKKLLLSDSGFYLCAWTAGAGKPQHFGDGTRLSIL.

The rearrangement links TRBV6-6 to TRBJ2-7; the match to TRBD2 covers 8 bases. V gave up 0 bases and J gave up 3 bases; unmatched junction bases: 7. CDR3 length: 16 amino acids. Germline values: CDR1 MNHNY, CDR2 SVGAGI (reference sequence). CDR3 region: CASSYSGRGGHYEQYF. CDR3 nucleotide sequence: TGTGCCAGCAGTTACTCCGGGAGGGGAGGCCACTACGAGCAGTACTTC.

This rearrangement joins TRBV5-1 to TRBJ1-6; TRBD1 is a possible D gene (6 bases). CDR3 length equals 14 residues. Looked up from germline, CDR1 is SGHRS and CDR2 is YFSETQ. V dropped 3 bases and J dropped 5 bases, with 9 bases sitting between them. Written as DNA, the CDR3 is TGCGCCAGCAGCTGGGACACCGATAATTCACCCCTCCACTTT. Protein product: CASSWDTDNSPLHF.

The chain combines TRBV4-1 with TRBJ2-2; D ambiguous. The CDR3 runs to 14 residues. Germline V lookup: CDR1 MGHRA, CDR2 YSYEKL. The germline V and J ends were trimmed by 1 base and 8 bases, with 11 bases remaining between them. The CDR3, as DNA: TGCGCCAGCAGCCAAGTGGCAGGTGGGGGGGAGCTGTTTTTT. Amino acid sequence: CASSQVAGGGELFF.

The rearrangement uses TRBV23-1 and TRBJ2-7; 11 nucleotides match TRBD1. TRBV23-1 is given ORF status, its function remaining uncertain. CDR3 length equals 19 residues. The V segment lost 3 bases and the J segment 3 bases; nucleotides outside the gene matches: 16. CDR3 coding DNA: TGCGCCAGCAGTCAGCTCCTCACCTTGAATGGGACAGGGGGCTACGAGCAGTACTTC. Translated, it gives CASSQLLTLNGTGGYEQYF.

This clone has more than one count but fewer than ten. The chain joins TRBV5-4 to TRBJ2-3, with D perhaps matching TRBD2 (5 bases). V was clipped by 0 bases and J by 2 bases, with 16 bases between them. The CDR3 contains 17 residues. Per the germline V gene, CDR1 is SGHNT and CDR2 is YYREEE (reference sequence). CDR3 nucleotides: TGTGCCAGCAGCTTGGATTTGGATGCACTAGTCACAGATACGCAGTATTTT. Translating gives CASSLDLDALVTDTQYF.

The chain recombines TRBV5-1 with TRBJ2-2, with 10 bases lining up with TRBD2. Germline lookup yields CDR1 SGHRS and CDR2 YFSETQ. After removal of 4 bases from V and 3 bases from J, the junction contained 12 bases not matched to a gene. This CDR3 comprises 18 residues. In DNA, the CDR3 is TGCGCCAGCAGCCCCCGAGTAGCGGGGGGTGGTGACACCGGGGAGCTGTTTTTT. Translation gives CASSPRVAGGGDTGELFF.

The V gene is TRBV6-5, the J gene TRBJ1-5; perhaps TRBD1 as D (6 bases). The CDR3 totals 15 residues. CDR1 is MNHEY and CDR2 is SVGAGI in the germline V gene. V was cut by 2 bases and J by 10 bases, with 18 bases left in between. For the CDR3, the DNA is TGTGCCAGCAGTTACGACAGGAGTACGATCAACCCCCAGCATTTT. It yields the protein CASSYDRSTINPQHF.

The rearrangement links TRBV30 to TRBJ2-3; 7 positions agree with TRBD1. Germline V gene data show CDR1 as GTSNPN and CDR2 as SVGIG (reference sequence). J was trimmed by 0 bases and V by 4 bases; bases with no gene match: 7. CDR3 length equals 15 residues. In nucleotides, the CDR3 is TGTGCCTGGACCTCGGGACAGCCAAGCACAGATACGCAGTATTTT. This gives the protein CAWTSGQPSTDTQYF.

The chain employs TRBV21-1 and TRBJ2-2; the tabulated D call, TRBD2, remains unverified against the DNA. TRBV21-1 is assigned pseudogene status. This CDR3 comprises 22 residues. The CDR3 region is CASSKWGKTSGRARVDTGELFF. CDR3 sequence (DNA): TGTGCCAGCAGCAAGTGGGGGAAGACTAGCGGGAGGGCCAGGGTCGACACCGGGGAGCTGTTTTTT.

The chain uses TRBV27 and TRBJ2-3; 9 nucleotides line up with TRBD2. CDR3 length equals 18 residues. V dropped 4 bases and J dropped 4; count of bases not matched to a gene: 15. From germline, CDR1 is MNHEY and CDR2 SMNVEV (reference sequence). CDR3 DNA: TGTGCCAGCAGTTGGCTAGCGGGACTTGGGGCTGTAGCAGATACGCAGTATTTT. Protein: CASSWLAGLGAVADTQYF.

This rearrangement joins TRBV19 to TRBJ2-5; TRBD2 matches 8 bases. Germline V gene sequence: CDR1 LNHDA, CDR2 SQIVND (reference sequence). The CDR3 is made up of 16 amino acids. The V and J ends lost 1 base and 2 bases, in that order; junction bases with no gene match: 6. The CDR3 sequence is CASSIGGAGAQETQYF. CDR3 in DNA: TGTGCCAGTAGTATAGGGGGAGCGGGGGCACAAGAGACCCAGTACTTC.

This clone has a handful of counts. This rearrangement joins TRBV18 to TRBJ2-1, with 9 bases matching TRBD2. This CDR3 spans 14 amino acids. With V trimmed by 3 bases and J by 8 bases, 5 bases remained unmatched. CDR1 is KGHSH, CDR2 LQKENI, per germline. The CDR3 bases are TGTGCCAGCTCACCGCTAGCGGGAATCGATGAGCAGTTCTTC. It codes for CASSPLAGIDEQFF.

This rearrangement joins TRBV6-6 to TRBJ2-3, with D hard to call. The CDR3 sequence is 13 residues long. Germline values: CDR1 MNHNY, CDR2 SVGAGI (reference sequence). Trimming stripped 3 bases from V and 3 bases from J, with 7 bases between. CDR3 nucleotide sequence: TGTGCCAGCAGTTATTTATTGACAGATACGCAGTATTTT. Translation gives CASSYLLTDTQYF.

The chain has TRBV29-1 and TRBJ2-7; tentative D call: TRBD1 (6 bases). Germline V gene lookup returns CDR1 SQVTM and CDR2 ANQGSEA. V was pared by 3 bases and J by 0 bases, with 12 bases between. CDR3 length: 14 amino acids. CDR3 protein: CSVDVTGSSYEQYF. DNA for the CDR3: TGCAGCGTTGACGTAACAGGGAGCTCCTACGAGCAGTACTTC.

The J gene is TRBJ1-1, the V gene TRBV9, with D maybe TRBD1 (5 bases). The V end lost 3 bases, the J end lost 1 base, and 19 bases lay between the germline ends. This CDR3 has 17 residues. Germline V gives CDR1 SGDLS, CDR2 YYNGEE. This CDR3 is CASSAPSGSGKNTEAFF. CDR3 sequence (DNA): TGTGCCAGCAGCGCCCCTTCAGGTTCAGGGAAGAACACTGAAGCTTTCTTT.